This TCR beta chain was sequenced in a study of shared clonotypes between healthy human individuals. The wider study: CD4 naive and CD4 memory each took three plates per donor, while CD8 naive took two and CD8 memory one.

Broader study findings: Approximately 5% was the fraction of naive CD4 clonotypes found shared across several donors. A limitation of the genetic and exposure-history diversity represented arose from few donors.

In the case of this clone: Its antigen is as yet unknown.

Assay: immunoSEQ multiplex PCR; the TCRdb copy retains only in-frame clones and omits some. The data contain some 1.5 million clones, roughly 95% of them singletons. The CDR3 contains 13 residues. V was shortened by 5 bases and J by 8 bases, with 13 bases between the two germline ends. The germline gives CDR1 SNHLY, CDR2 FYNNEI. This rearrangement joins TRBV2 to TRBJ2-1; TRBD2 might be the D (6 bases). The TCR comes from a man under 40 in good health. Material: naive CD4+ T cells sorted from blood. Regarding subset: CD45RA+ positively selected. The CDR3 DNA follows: TGTGCCAGCAGTCTGACTAGTTCGTATGAGCAGTTCTTC. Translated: CASSLTSSYEQFF.